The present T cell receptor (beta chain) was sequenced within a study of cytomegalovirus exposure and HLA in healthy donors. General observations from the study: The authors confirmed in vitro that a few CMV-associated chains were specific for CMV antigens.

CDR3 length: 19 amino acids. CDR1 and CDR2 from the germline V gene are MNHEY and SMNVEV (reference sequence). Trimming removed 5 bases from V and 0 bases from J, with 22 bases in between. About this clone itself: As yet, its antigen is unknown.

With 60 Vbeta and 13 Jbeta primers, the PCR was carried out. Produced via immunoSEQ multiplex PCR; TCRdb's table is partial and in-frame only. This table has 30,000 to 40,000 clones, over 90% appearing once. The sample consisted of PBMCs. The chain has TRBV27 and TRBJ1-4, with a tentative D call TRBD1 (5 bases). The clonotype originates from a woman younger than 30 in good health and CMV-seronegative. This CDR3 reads CASSPRGGRGSATNEKLFF. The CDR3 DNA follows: TGTGCCAGCAGTCCACGTGGAGGGAGGGGATCGGCAACTAATGAAAAACTGTTTTTT.